These 9 T cell receptor beta chains were all obtained from the same sample, sequenced in a study of blood T cell repertoires in COVID-19. Only in-frame clones appear in the TCRdb table, and some are missing; sequencing was by immunoSEQ multiplex PCR. Of 90,000 to 100,000 clones in the sample, about 86% were seen once. The sample taken for sequencing was peripheral blood. The source is a man older than 75 with acute or convalescent COVID-19.

The gene calls are TRBV2 and TRBJ1-1; 7 bases are shared with TRBD1. Germline-derived CDR1 and CDR2 are SNHLY and FYNNEI. The CDR3 extends over 14 amino acids. The trim removed 6 bases at V and 2 bases at J, leaving 6 bases unmatched. The CDR3 region has the DNA TGTGCCAGCAGGGGACAGTGGGTAAACACTGAAGCTTTCTTT. Its translation is CASRGQWVNTEAFF.

The chain has TRBV13 and TRBJ1-1; TRBD1 is a possible D gene (5 bases). This CDR3 region has 15 residues. V gave up 1 base and J gave up 5 bases, with 14 bases separating them. CDR1 is PRHDT, CDR2 FYEKMQ, per germline (reference sequence). Written as DNA, the CDR3 is TGTGCCAGCAGCTTAGAGATCGGGGGAGAAACTGAAGCTTTCTTT. Its protein product is CASSLEIGGETEAFF.

The chain joins TRBV5-1 to TRBJ1-1; 7 bases align to TRBD1. CDR1 SGHRS and CDR2 YFSETQ come from the germline V gene. After removal of 0 bases from V and 4 bases from J, the junction contained 6 bases not matched to a gene. The CDR3 sequence is 15 residues long. The CDR3 reads CASSLEQGWITEAFF. For the CDR3, the DNA is TGCGCCAGCAGCTTGGAACAGGGGTGGATCACTGAAGCTTTCTTT.

This chain joins TRBV6-5 and TRBJ2-5; tentatively, D is TRBD1 (6 bases). Germline V gene data show CDR1 as MNHEY and CDR2 as SVGAGI. The CDR3 has 15 residues. Trimming cost V 0 bases and J 4 bases, with 12 bases left between them. CDR3 region: CASSYSSRGGETQYF. The DNA for the CDR3 is TGTGCCAGCAGTTACTCGAGCAGAGGGGGAGAGACCCAGTACTTC.

This sequence joins TRBV6-5 and TRBJ2-1; perhaps TRBD2 as D (6 bases). The CDR3 extends over 14 amino acids. The ends were cut back, 5 bases at V and 3 bases at J, with 11 bases in the middle. Germline-derived CDR1 and CDR2 are MNHEY and SVGAGI. The CDR3 nucleotides are TGTGCCAGCAGTCAGCGACTAGGCTACAATGAGCAGTTCTTC. It codes for CASSQRLGYNEQFF.

This clone was counted once. The chain combines TRBV30 with TRBJ2-5; perhaps TRBD2 as D (6 bases). V shed 1 base and J shed 0 bases, with 9 bases lying between them. This CDR3 is 14 amino acids long. The germline gives CDR1 GTSNPN, CDR2 SVGIG (reference sequence). The DNA of the CDR3 is TGTGCCTGGAGTGCCGGGACTGACCAAGAGACCCAGTACTTC. It yields the protein CAWSAGTDQETQYF.

This clone was counted a few times. This chain joins TRBV6-5 and TRBJ2-7; the match to TRBD1 covers 7 bases. The length of the CDR3 is 15 residues. V was pared by 6 bases and J by 4 bases, with 12 bases of the junction left unmatched. Per germline, CDR1 MNHEY and CDR2 SVGAGI. The CDR3 here is CASSLTGSGIYEQYF. The CDR3 region has the DNA TGTGCCAGCAGCCTGACAGGGAGTGGCATTTACGAGCAGTACTTC.

This chain joins TRBV18 and TRBJ2-3, with 12 bases identical to TRBD2. The germline V gene has CDR1 KGHSH and CDR2 LQKENI. V was clipped by 5 bases and J by 3 bases; unmatched bases: 6. The CDR3 spans 16 residues. CDR3 in DNA: TGTGCCAGCTCATCTCTAGCGGGAGGGCGGACAGATACGCAGTATTTT. This encodes CASSSLAGGRTDTQYF.

V usage is TRBV28 and J usage is TRBJ2-5; 7 bases agree with TRBD2. This CDR3 spans 12 amino acids. Germline-derived CDR1 and CDR2 are MDHEN and SYDVKM. Trimming took 10 bases from V and 7 from J; bases not matched to a gene: 9. The CDR3 sequence is CATVPWGGTQYF. The CDR3, as DNA: TGTGCCACCGTACCATGGGGGGGGACCCAGTACTTC.